A single TCR beta chain is shown here with its context. The CDR3 totals 19 residues. V trimming: 3 bases; J trimming: 0 bases; junction bases outside the gene matches: 15. CDR1 and CDR2 from the germline V gene are SGDLS and YYNGEE. The data were obtained in a study of blood T cell repertoires in COVID-19. Study context: Spain, Italy and the United States supplied samples that represented acute and convalescent COVID-19.

In the source study's methods: It was from reference gene primer amplification that nucleated cell counts were estimated. Produced via immunoSEQ multiplex PCR; TCRdb's table is partial and in-frame only. Clonal size and the V and J genes are those of that table, whereas D and trimming came from the DNA. Of around 210,000 clones listed, approximately 85% are singletons. Material: peripheral blood. The genes are TRBV9 and TRBJ1-1, with 9 bases fitting TRBD1. This TCR was recovered from a man aged 45-60 years with COVID-19, enrolled during active disease. CDR3 bases: TGTGCCAGCAGCGATGTCTTTCGGGACAGGGCTACCATGAACACTGAAGCTTTCTTT. It translates to CASSDVFRDRATMNTEAFF. Filled out from reference TRBV9 and TRBJ1-1, the complete variable domain reads DSGVTQTPKHLITATGQRVTLRCSPRSGDLSVYWYQQSLDQGLQFLIQYYNGEERAKGNILERFSAQQFPDLHSELNLSSLELGDSALYFCASSDVFRDRATMNTEAFFGQGTRLTVV.